Below, 20 T cell receptor beta chains from the same sample are listed, as sequenced in a study of blood T cells in healthy people across ages. Sample-barcoded 5' priming and a J-beta primer mix drove a second PCR of about 6 to 11 cycles. Via MiXCR, TCRdb re-called the 5' RACE reads, giving one row per CDR3 protein. The data contain roughly 1.6 million distinct CDR3 sequences, 30% to 40% of them singletons. The sample was blood. These receptors all come from a woman aged 30 to 39 in good health.

CDR3 amino acids: CASSQEPEWGEYAYNEQFF. The CDR3 DNA is TGCGCCAGCAGCCAAGAACCAGAATGGGGGGAGTACGCCTACAATGAGCAGTTCTTC. This sequence joins TRBV4-1 and TRBJ2-1; TRBD2 might be the D (6 bases). V was pared by 0 bases and J by 2 bases, with 20 bases between. The CDR3 is made up of 19 amino acids. Germline V gene lookup returns CDR1 MGHRA and CDR2 YSYEKL.

Only a few counts were recorded for this clonotype. The chain has TRBV27 and TRBJ2-7, with 9 bases lining up with TRBD2. The J segment lost 0 bases and the V segment lost 4 bases, leaving 4 bases of the junction unmatched. The germline CDR1 and CDR2 sequences are MNHEY and SMNVEV (reference sequence). CDR3 length: 15 residues. The CDR3 region is CASSSPGLASYEQYF. The CDR3 coding sequence is TGTGCCAGCAGTTCCCCGGGACTAGCCTCCTACGAGCAGTACTTC.

As for this clonotype: A much larger clonotype is one base distant, so this may be a read error. The rearrangement joins TRBV29-1 to TRBJ2-5, with D perhaps TRBD1 or TRBD2 (7 bases each). Germline CDR1 and CDR2: SQVTM and ANQGSEA. The CDR3 length is 10 residues. With 7 bases removed from V and 9 bases from J, the gap between germline ends came to 12 bases. The CDR3: CSAAGGAQYF. The CDR3 DNA is TGCAGCGCTGCAGGGGGGGCCCAGTACTTC.

This clonotype turned up a few times. The rearrangement links TRBV20-1 to TRBJ2-2, with D possibly being TRBD1 (6 bases). CDR1 and CDR2 (germline): DFQATT, SNEGSKA (reference sequence). This CDR3 has 14 residues. Trimming left V 6 bases short and J 3 bases short, with 14 bases between. CDR3 nucleotide sequence: TGCAGTGCCCTCGGGACACCTCACACCGGGGAGCTGTTTTTT. This translates into CSALGTPHTGELFF.

This clonotype was seen only a few times. This sequence joins TRBV12-3 or TRBV12-4 and TRBJ2-7; weak D call: TRBD2 (7 bases). CDR3 length: 14 amino acids. V gave up 6 bases and J gave up 2 bases, with 14 bases separating them. The CDR3 region has the DNA TGTGCCAGCAGAGGGGTCGGGGGGCCCTACGAGCAGTACTTC. Amino acid sequence: CASRGVGGPYEQYF.

This clonotype was found many times. The chain joins TRBV20-1 to TRBJ2-5, with D perhaps given as TRBD1 or TRBD2 (5 bases each). V dropped 8 bases and J dropped 5 bases, with 15 bases sitting between them. The germline CDR1 and CDR2 sequences are DFQATT and SNEGSKA (reference sequence). This CDR3 comprises 12 residues. The chain's CDR3 is CSLTRGAETQYF. CDR3 DNA: TGCAGTCTTACCCGGGGCGCCGAGACCCAGTACTTC.

This chain uses TRBV5-1 with TRBJ2-5; TRBD2 agrees at 10 bases. Germline loops: CDR1 SGHRS, CDR2 YFSETQ. The CDR3 totals 16 residues. V shed 0 bases and J 11 bases; nucleotides not matched to a gene: 13. This CDR3 reads CASSLAALAGVNEQYF. CDR3 sequence (DNA): TGCGCCAGCAGCTTGGCCGCCCTAGCGGGGGTAAATGAGCAGTACTTC.

In its sample, this clonotype was seen a few times. One end of the junction is discordant with germline, which a read error may explain. The chain combines TRBV29-1 with TRBJ2-3; 9 bases map to TRBD2. This CDR3 region has 14 residues. The germline V gene encodes CDR1 SQVTM and CDR2 ANQGSEA. CDR3 nucleotides: TGCAGCGTTGGGACTAGCGTGAGCACAGATACACAGTATTTT. The encoded protein is CSVGTSVSTDTQYF.

This clonotype was observed a single time. Mismatch with germline at one junction end may stem from a read error. The V call is TRBV7-2, the J call TRBJ2-5, with D possibly TRBD1 on 7 matching bases. CDR1 SGHTA and CDR2 FQGNSA come from the germline V gene. This CDR3 contains 15 residues. The CDR3 sequence is CASGLGARGEETQYF. The CDR3 DNA is TGTGCCAGCGGCTTAGGAGCCAGGGGGGAAGAGACCCAGTACTTC.

The genes are TRBV18 and TRBJ1-5, with D tentatively TRBD1 (6 bases). CDR3 length: 14 residues. Germline V gives CDR1 KGHSH, CDR2 LQKENI. V lost 5 bases and J 4 bases, leaving 12 bases between the germline ends. CDR3 in DNA: TGTGCCAGCTCAAGGACAGCCCAAAATCAGCCCCAGCATTTT. Encoded protein: CASSRTAQNQPQHF.

The rearrangement uses TRBV28 and TRBJ2-7; TRBD1 might be the D (6 bases). This CDR3 region has 16 residues. Germline V gene lookup returns CDR1 MDHEN and CDR2 SYDVKM. With 4 bases removed from V and 3 bases from J, the gap between germline ends came to 19 bases. CDR3 in amino acids: CASSSPDSENNYEQYF. CDR3 sequence (DNA): TGTGCCAGCAGTTCCCCGGACAGCGAGAATAACTACGAGCAGTACTTC.

The chain recombines TRBV9 with TRBJ1-2; D unclear. This CDR3 region has 16 residues. The V end lost 4 bases, the J end lost 2 bases, and 18 bases lay between the germline ends. Germline CDR1 reads SGDLS; CDR2 reads YYNGEE. The CDR3 nucleotides read TGTGCCAGCAGCCACAGACCGACGGAATCCAACTATGGCTACACCTTC. Its translation: CASSHRPTESNYGYTF. The whole variable domain, remainder taken from reference TRBV9 and TRBJ1-2, is DSGVTQTPKHLITATGQRVTLRCSPRSGDLSVYWYQQSLDQGLQFLIQYYNGEERAKGNILERFSAQQFPDLHSELNLSSLELGDSALYFCASSHRPTESNYGYTFGSGTRLTVV.

Notes on this clonotype: A much larger clone differs from this one at a single base, so this may be a read error. J is TRBJ1-5 and V is TRBV20-1; possibly TRBD1 for D (5 bases). Trimming took off 5 bases at V and 1 base at J, with 12 bases between the two ends. The CDR3 has 14 amino acids. Germline assignment: CDR1 DFQATT and CDR2 SNEGSKA (reference sequence). The CDR3, as DNA: TGCAGTGCTCCCCCCGGACAAAGCAATCAGCCCCAGCATTTT. It translates to CSAPPGQSNQPQHF.

The genes are TRBV6-2 or TRBV6-3 and TRBJ2-1, with 7 bases matching TRBD2. The J call may be incorrect, as the DNA end agrees better with TRBJ2-7. Germline V CDR1 and CDR2: MNHEY, SVGEGT. The CDR3 is made up of 15 amino acids. The CDR3 spells CASSYGGEGLGEQYF. DNA for the CDR3: TGTGCCAGCAGTTATGGTGGGGAGGGCCTCGGCGAGCAGTACTTC.

This clonotype turned up a few times. This chain uses TRBV6-1 with TRBJ1-2; perhaps TRBD1 as D (5 bases). Trimming pared 6 bases from V and 2 bases from J, leaving 16 bases between. Germline CDR1 MNHNS, CDR2 SASEGT. The length of the CDR3 is 15 residues. CDR3 in DNA: TGTGCCAGCAGCCTCGGACAAAACGGGAACTATGGCTACACCTTC. Amino acids: CASSLGQNGNYGYTF.

The rearrangement uses TRBV5-1 and TRBJ2-7; D uncertain. V gave up 4 bases and J gave up 2 bases, with 22 bases separating them. The CDR3 is made up of 17 amino acids. Germline values: CDR1 SGHRS, CDR2 YFSETQ. This chain's CDR3 is CASSLHGVVAFPYEQYF. CDR3 DNA sequence: TGCGCCAGCAGCCTACACGGCGTGGTCGCTTTTCCCTACGAGCAGTACTTC.

This rearrangement joins TRBV2 to TRBJ2-3; D ambiguous. The length of the CDR3 is 18 residues. The V end was cut by 1 base, the J end by 1 base, with 18 bases between. Per germline, CDR1 SNHLY and CDR2 FYNNEI. CDR3 nucleotides: TGTGCCAGCAGTGAAGGGGTTAAAGTGAAGTTCGGCACAGATACGCAGTATTTT. This gives the protein CASSEGVKVKFGTDTQYF. Together with reference TRBV2 and TRBJ2-3, the CDR3 gives the full variable domain: EPEVTQTPSHQVTQMGQEVILRCVPISNHLYFYWYRQILGQKVEFLVSFYNNEISEKSEIFDDQFSVERPDGSNFTLKIRSTKLEDSAMYFCASSEGVKVKFGTDTQYFGPGTRLTVL.

This clonotype was counted only a few times. The chain combines TRBV5-1 with TRBJ2-5; TRBD1 matches 7 bases. Germline CDR1 SGHRS, CDR2 YFSETQ. CDR3 length equals 15 residues. V shed 0 bases and J 4 bases; nucleotides not matched to a gene: 6. The DNA for the CDR3 is TGCGCCAGCAGCTTGGCCCCGACAGGGACAGAGACCCAGTACTTC. This encodes CASSLAPTGTETQYF.

As for this clonotype: This may be a read error: a much more frequent sequence differs by one nucleotide. V is TRBV12-3 or TRBV12-4 and J is TRBJ2-1, with no clear D. The CDR3 length is 13 residues. The CDR3, as DNA: TGTGCCAGCGGTTTCGAGGCGAAGGGCAAGCAGTTCTTC. It specifies CASGFEAKGKQFF.

The chain uses TRBV25-1 and TRBJ1-2; perhaps TRBD1 as D (5 bases). The CDR3 is 13 amino acids. The germline CDR1 and CDR2 sequences are MGHDK and SYGVNS. With 10 bases removed from V and 1 base from J, the gap between germline ends came to 13 bases. CDR3 sequence: CATTGPNNYGYTF. The DNA of the CDR3 is TGTGCCACCACAGGCCCTAATAACTATGGCTACACCTTC.